Sequencing of this T cell receptor beta chain was carried out in a study of regulatory dendritic cells for organ transplantation. Allogeneic regulatory or mature dendritic cells were co-cultured for 5 days with CFSE-labeled sorted T cells at 1:10. Trimming removed 6 bases from V and 4 bases from J; junction bases left unmatched: 6. This CDR3 is built from 14 residues. Germline CDR1 SQVTM, CDR2 ANQGSEA. The data were produced by immunoSEQ multiplex PCR, yet TCRdb's version contains in-frame clones alone and is incomplete. Of about 12,000 clones listed, about three fifths are singletons. This clone was seen more than once but under ten times. What it binds is not known.

The sequencing sample was made of naive CD8+ T cells from blood cultured with dendritic cells. Subset described: CD45RA+ naive T cells. The TCR was taken from a human donor in good health. The chain carries TRBV29-1 and TRBJ2-1, with TRBD2 matching over 10 bases. CDR3 amino acids: CSVSGGASYNEQFF. Written as DNA, the CDR3 is TGCAGCGTGAGCGGGGGGGCTTCTTACAATGAGCAGTTCTTC.